The 31 T cell receptor beta chains listed next were all sequenced from one sample in a study of patients and donors after allogeneic stem cell transplantation (dated by TCRdb to the early 2020s). The method was RT-PCR. Sequencing was performed on a NextSeq 550. Using fastp trimming at Q25 and MiXCR clonotype assembly, TCRdb reanalyzed the public sequencing data and kept in-frame beta chains. CDR3 protein duplicates are merged, each entry listing the most common genes and DNA. In this sample the table shows tens of thousands of distinct CDR3 sequences, around 40% of which occur a single time. The biggest ten clones account for approximately 82% of the sample. The specimen sequenced was blood, either unsorted or a sorted T cell fraction (not recorded which). These receptors originate from a human donor who was either an allogeneic HSCT recipient or a stem cell or donor lymphocyte infusion donor (not recorded which). It is not recorded whose cells these are; they may come from a transplant donor.

CDR3 residues: CASSAGQNNEQFF. CDR3 DNA sequence: TGTGCCAGCAGCGCCGGACAGAACAATGAGCAGTTCTTC. The chain uses TRBV7-2 and TRBJ2-1; TRBD1 might be the D (6 bases). Germline assignment: CDR1 SGHTA and CDR2 FQGNSA. The V gene lost 5 bases and the J gene lost 5 bases, with 10 bases spanning the gap. This CDR3 spans 13 amino acids.

This sequence joins TRBV2 and TRBJ2-7, with 7 bases fitting TRBD2. The germline CDR1 and CDR2 sequences are SNHLY and FYNNEI. The CDR3 totals 14 residues. The junction had 6 bases not matched to a gene; V was cut back by 3 bases and J by 4 bases. CDR3 DNA sequence: TGTGCCAGCAGTGAGGGGCGGGAGCAGTACGAGCAGTACTTC. This translates into CASSEGREQYEQYF.

CDR3 sequence (DNA): TGTGCCAGCAGCTTAGACTCCGATGGCTACACCTTC. The encoded protein is CASSLDSDGYTF. The rearrangement uses TRBV7-2 and TRBJ1-2; D remains ambiguous. This CDR3 spans 12 amino acids. The germline V gene encodes CDR1 SGHTA and CDR2 FQGNSA. The germline V and J ends were trimmed by 1 base and 6 bases, with 6 bases remaining between them.

This clonotype was counted a few times. The genes are TRBV29-1 and TRBJ2-3; possibly TRBD2 for D (6 bases). CDR1 and CDR2 from the germline V gene are SQVTM and ANQGSEA. Trimming took 0 bases from V and 2 from J, leaving 12 bases between them. The CDR3 has 15 residues. The CDR3 DNA reads as TGCAGCGTTGAAGAAGAACGGGACTTCACAGATACGCAGTATTTT. Protein sequence: CSVEEERDFTDTQYF.

This rearrangement joins TRBV20-1 to TRBJ1-1; D perhaps matches TRBD1 (5 bases). The CDR3 is 13 amino acids. Germline-derived CDR1 and CDR2 are DFQATT and SNEGSKA (reference sequence). V lost 5 bases, J lost 1 base, and 11 bases lay in between. The CDR3 nucleotides read TGCAGTGCTCCCGGGACGGAGAACACTGAAGCTTTCTTT. Translated, it gives CSAPGTENTEAFF.

This clonotype was recorded many times. This rearrangement joins TRBV20-1 to TRBJ1-1, with D possibly being TRBD1 (5 bases). Trimming removed 1 base at V and 4 bases at J, with 16 bases between. Germline loops: CDR1 DFQATT, CDR2 SNEGSKA (reference sequence). The CDR3 is made up of 15 amino acids. CDR3 bases: TGCAGTGCTAGAGTTCCGGGACCTACGGTCACTGAAGCTTTCTTT. Translating gives CSARVPGPTVTEAFF.

This clonotype turned up a few times. In nucleotides, the CDR3 is TGTGCCAGCAGCGACGGACTAGCGGTCAAATCCTACAATGAGCAGTTCTTC. Its protein is CASSDGLAVKSYNEQFF. The chain recombines TRBV11-2 with TRBJ2-1; 10 bases agree with TRBD2. CDR1 and CDR2 (germline): SGHAT, FQNNGV. Trimming at V came to 5 bases and at J to 1 base, leaving 8 bases not matched to a gene. This CDR3 is 17 amino acids long.

The rearrangement links TRBV4-2 to TRBJ1-2; possibly TRBD1 for D (5 bases). From germline, CDR1 is LGHNA and CDR2 YNFKEQ. The germline V and J ends were trimmed by 3 bases and 2 bases, with 13 bases remaining between them. CDR3 length equals 15 residues. The CDR3 DNA is TGTGCCAGCAGCCAGGGGGAAGGCTTGAACTATGGCTACACCTTC. Its translation is CASSQGEGLNYGYTF.

V gene TRBV6-2 or TRBV6-3 combines with J gene TRBJ2-1, with D maybe TRBD2 (7 bases). V was shortened by 5 bases and J by 8 bases, with 28 bases between the two germline ends. This CDR3 is built from 18 residues. Germline V CDR1 and CDR2: MNHEY, SVGEGT. The CDR3 protein is CASSLKEGDPREPHEQFF. The CDR3 DNA is TGTGCCAGCAGTCTCAAAGAGGGGGATCCGCGGGAGCCCCATGAGCAGTTCTTC.

This clonotype was seen a handful of times. The gene calls are TRBV16 and TRBJ1-1; D is unclear. Germline CDR1 reads KGHSY; CDR2 reads FQNENV. The germline V and J ends were trimmed by 0 bases and 4 bases, with 12 bases remaining between them. The CDR3 is made up of 15 amino acids. The CDR3 is CASSQSRPDGTEAFF. The CDR3 DNA reads TGTGCCAGCAGCCAATCACGACCCGACGGCACTGAAGCTTTCTTT.

The table lists this clonotype with a few counts. The rearrangement joins TRBV7-7 to TRBJ2-1, with TRBD2 matching over 10 bases. The V gene end was trimmed by 3 bases and the J gene end by 2 bases; junction bases not matched to a gene: 19. Germline lookup yields CDR1 SSHAT and CDR2 FNYEAQ (reference sequence). The CDR3 totals 21 residues. The CDR3 DNA follows: TGTGCCAGCAGCTTCGGCCCCGCACTTCCCGGACTAGCGGTGGCCTACAATGAGCAGTTCTTC. As protein: CASSFGPALPGLAVAYNEQFF.

This clonotype was detected only a few times. V gene TRBV15 combines with J gene TRBJ1-1, with TRBD1 as a possible D gene (6 bases). V was trimmed by 3 bases and J by 1 base, leaving 9 bases between them. CDR3 length equals 14 residues. Per the germline V gene, CDR1 is LNHNV and CDR2 is YYDKDF (reference sequence). The CDR3 protein is CATSRQGPNTEAFF. DNA for the CDR3: TGTGCCACCAGCAGGCAGGGGCCGAACACTGAAGCTTTCTTT. Combining the CDR3 with reference TRBV15 and TRBJ1-1 gives the whole variable domain DAMVIQNPRYQVTQFGKPVTLSCSQTLNHNVMYWYQQKSSQAPKLLFHYYDKDFNNEADTPDNFQSRRPNTSFCFLDIRSPGLGDTAMYLCATSRQGPNTEAFFGQGTRLTVV.

This clonotype has more than one count but fewer than ten. The rearrangement joins TRBV29-1 to TRBJ1-4; TRBD1 aligns across 7 bases. V gave up 3 bases and J gave up 6 bases; unmatched junction bases: 4. The CDR3 sequence is 13 residues long. The germline V gene has CDR1 SQVTM and CDR2 ANQGSEA. The CDR3 coding sequence is TGCAGCGTTGAGAAGGGGGCAGATGAAAAACTGTTTTTT. It codes for CSVEKGADEKLFF.

The table lists this clonotype with a few counts. The rearrangement links TRBV5-1 to TRBJ1-5; possibly TRBD1 for D (6 bases). CDR1 is SGHRS and CDR2 is YFSETQ in the germline V gene. The CDR3 runs 16 residues. The V end was cut by 0 bases, the J end by 5 bases, with 15 bases between. The CDR3 reads CASSLGPGTRDQPQHF. CDR3 bases: TGCGCCAGCAGCTTGGGACCCGGGACAAGGGATCAGCCCCAGCATTTT.

The chain is built from TRBV6-2 or TRBV6-3 and TRBJ2-1; 11 nucleotides match TRBD1. The CDR3 is 15 amino acids. The germline gives CDR1 MNHEY, CDR2 SVGEGT. Germline trimming cut 5 bases from V and 8 bases from J; bases unmatched to any gene: 8. The CDR3 loop is CASSPSGTGGYEQFF. CDR3 coding DNA: TGTGCCAGCAGTCCAAGTGGGACAGGGGGTTATGAGCAGTTCTTC.

This chain connects TRBV5-1 to TRBJ2-2, with unresolved D. In germline, CDR1 is SGHRS, CDR2 YFSETQ. The CDR3 is 14 amino acids. Trimming left V 4 bases short and J 6 bases short, with 13 bases between. The CDR3 region is CASSPFGPPGELFF. For the CDR3, the DNA is TGCGCCAGCAGCCCCTTCGGTCCCCCCGGGGAGCTGTTTTTT.

The chain is built from TRBV7-9 and TRBJ1-4, with 8 positions matching TRBD1. With V trimmed by 5 bases and J by 7 bases, 9 bases remained unmatched. This CDR3 contains 15 residues. Germline-derived CDR1 and CDR2 are SEHNR and FQNEAQ (reference sequence). CDR3 protein: CASSNGQGRIEKLFF. The CDR3 coding sequence is TGTGCCAGCAGCAACGGACAGGGTAGGATTGAAAAACTGTTTTTT.

The V call is TRBV10-3, the J call TRBJ2-5; TRBD2 is a possible D gene (6 bases). V was cut by 6 bases and J by 2 bases, with 10 bases left in between. The CDR3 totals 13 residues. The germline CDR1 and CDR2 sequences are ENHRY and SYGVKD. The CDR3 loop reads CAIRDSGQETQYF. The DNA for the CDR3 is TGTGCCATCAGGGATAGCGGACAAGAGACCCAGTACTTC.

This clonotype was found a few times. The gene calls are TRBV20-1 and TRBJ1-2, with no clear D. Germline loops: CDR1 DFQATT, CDR2 SNEGSKA (reference sequence). Trimming took 3 bases from V and 1 from J, leaving 3 bases between them. The CDR3 extends over 11 amino acids. The CDR3 DNA sequence: TGCAGTGCTAGTGTTAACTATGGCTACACCTTC. Encoded protein: CSASVNYGYTF.

This chain connects TRBV5-1 to TRBJ2-7; 8 nucleotides match TRBD1. CDR1 and CDR2 (germline): SGHRS, YFSETQ. CDR3 length: 14 amino acids. Trimming at V came to 0 bases and at J to 7 bases, leaving 6 bases not matched to a gene. This CDR3 reads CASSLDGQGEEQYF. For the CDR3, the DNA is TGCGCCAGCAGCTTGGATGGACAGGGAGAAGAGCAGTACTTC.

The rearrangement links TRBV5-6 to TRBJ2-3; 9 bases agree with TRBD2. J lost 3 bases, V lost 3 bases, and 14 bases had no gene match. This CDR3 region has 18 residues. Germline CDR1 SGHDT, CDR2 YYEEEE. CDR3 residues: CASSWNLAGPLSTDTQYF. CDR3 DNA: TGTGCCAGCAGCTGGAATCTAGCGGGACCCTTATCAACAGATACGCAGTATTTT.

The sample holds a few counts of this clonotype. The chain combines TRBV20-1 with TRBJ1-1, with D perhaps TRBD1 (5 bases). The germline CDR1 and CDR2 sequences are DFQATT and SNEGSKA (reference sequence). Trimming took 2 bases from V and 0 from J, leaving 22 bases between them. The CDR3 loop spans 18 amino acids. The CDR3 DNA reads as TGCAGTGCTAGAATTCCGGGACCAGGGCTCGGGCTGAACACTGAAGCTTTCTTT. Translation: CSARIPGPGLGLNTEAFF.

The chain couples TRBV10-3 to TRBJ1-2; 8 nucleotides align to TRBD1. Trimming removed 3 bases from V and 3 bases from J; junction bases left unmatched: 3. Germline-derived CDR1 and CDR2 are ENHRY and SYGVKD. The CDR3 covers 14 residues. CDR3 protein: CAISEPGQDYGYTF. DNA for the CDR3: TGTGCCATCAGTGAACCGGGACAGGACTATGGCTACACCTTC.

The chain uses TRBV3-1 and TRBJ2-5; 14 bases are a match to TRBD2. V shed 8 bases and J 6 bases; nucleotides not matched to a gene: 5. Germline CDR1 is LGHDT and CDR2 is YNNKEL (reference sequence). CDR3 size: 14 residues. The CDR3 DNA reads TGTGCCAGCGGACTAGCGGGGGGACCACAGACCCAGTACTTC. It is translated as CASGLAGGPQTQYF.

This clonotype was counted a few times. This chain connects TRBV29-1 to TRBJ2-7; 8 bases agree with TRBD1. In germline, CDR1 is SQVTM, CDR2 ANQGSEA. V lost 6 bases, J lost 5 bases, and 3 bases stayed unmatched. The CDR3 loop spans 11 amino acids. This chain's CDR3 is CSVGTGNEQYV. The CDR3 bases are TGCAGCGTAGGGACAGGAAACGAGCAGTACGTC.

This clonotype was counted only a few times. The chain joins TRBV4-3 to TRBJ1-2; 7 positions match TRBD1. Germline-derived CDR1 and CDR2 are LGHNA and YSLEER. The length of the CDR3 is 14 residues. Trimming at V came to 4 bases and at J to 7 bases, leaving 9 bases not matched to a gene. CDR3 bases: TGCGCCAGCAGCCTATTCCGTACAGGGGCTGGCTACACCTTC. Residues: CASSLFRTGAGYTF.

This clonotype was seen only a few times. The genes are TRBV10-3 and TRBJ1-2; 7 nucleotides match TRBD1. This CDR3 is 14 amino acids long. Germline loops: CDR1 ENHRY, CDR2 SYGVKD. The V segment lost 2 bases and the J segment 5 bases; nucleotides outside the gene matches: 5. CDR3 sequence reads: CAISEPGQLYGYTF. CDR3 DNA: TGTGCCATCAGTGAGCCGGGACAGCTATATGGCTACACCTTC.

This clonotype was counted a few times. The chain couples TRBV12-3 or TRBV12-4 to TRBJ1-5, with D uncertain. Deletions cut 6 bases from V and 7 bases from J, with 13 bases between. This CDR3 spans 13 amino acids. In nucleotides, the CDR3 is TGTGCCAGCAGCCTTGCCGGGTACCAGCCCCAGCATTTT. Protein: CASSLAGYQPQHF.

This chain uses TRBV13 with TRBJ2-7; no definite D call. Germline V gives CDR1 PRHDT, CDR2 FYEKMQ (reference sequence). This CDR3 has 13 amino acids. The ends were cut back, 2 bases at V and 3 bases at J, with 8 bases in the middle. The CDR3 DNA reads TGTGCCAGCAGCTTATCCTCCGGCTACGAGCAGTACTTC. Its protein product is CASSLSSGYEQYF.

V and J are TRBV12-3 or TRBV12-4 and TRBJ1-2, with 7 bases matching TRBD1. V was clipped by 4 bases and J by 8 bases; unmatched bases: 22. The length of the CDR3 is 18 residues. The CDR3 nucleotides are TGTGCCAGCAGTTGGCAGGGGGTATTTGGCTTTGCTTTACAGGGCTACACCTTC. Residues: CASSWQGVFGFALQGYTF.

The sample holds a few counts of this clonotype. This chain joins TRBV5-1 and TRBJ1-6; 7 nucleotides agree with TRBD1. CDR3 length: 15 residues. CDR1 and CDR2 from the germline V gene are SGHRS and YFSETQ. The V and J ends lost 0 bases and 5 bases, in that order; junction bases with no gene match: 2. CDR3 protein: CASSLVDRDNSPLHF. The CDR3 coding sequence is TGCGCCAGCAGCTTGGTCGACAGGGATAATTCACCCCTCCACTTT.